This T cell receptor (beta chain) was retrieved from a study of T cell repertoires in cytomegalovirus infection. About this clonotype itself: Its antigen is not known.

MiXCR, run by TCRdb on the reads, gives a single entry per CDR3 protein. The sample consists of over 250,000 distinct CDR3 sequences, roughly a fifth of them appearing once. V shed 5 bases and J 3 bases; nucleotides not matched to a gene: 10. The CDR3 is 18 amino acids. The germline V gene encodes CDR1 SEHNR and CDR2 FQNEAQ (reference sequence). This chain uses TRBV7-9 with TRBJ2-3, with 14 bases identical to TRBD2. This receptor was taken from a human donor in good health (CMV status not recorded). Some clones in this sample may be carry-over from other donors' samples. The source material was cultured PBMCs, sampled from culture after CMV antigen stimulation. The chain's CDR3 is CASSPQGLAGVRTDTQYF. As DNA, the CDR3 is TGTGCCAGCAGCCCACAGGGACTAGCGGGAGTTCGAACAGATACGCAGTATTTT.